This T cell receptor (beta chain) was sequenced in a study of early T cells in non-severe SARS-CoV-2 infection. TCRdb passed the 5' RACE reads through MiXCR, listing each CDR3 protein once. The table shows more than 50,000 distinct CDR3 sequences, with approximately 11% occurring only once. This clonotype came up many times. This receptor was taken from an adult who was a healthcare worker with PCR-confirmed SARS-CoV-2 infection or an uninfected control (not recorded which). The sequenced sample consisted of whole blood.

The CDR3 nucleotides are TGCAGTGCTTGCGTGGGGGGGACAGATACGCAGTATTTT. It encodes CSACVGGTDTQYF. V usage is TRBV20-1 and J usage is TRBJ2-3; 7 bases line up with TRBD2. The CDR3 totals 13 residues. CDR1 and CDR2 (germline): DFQATT, SNEGSKA (reference sequence). The junction had 5 bases not matched to a gene; V was cut back by 5 bases and J by 3 bases.